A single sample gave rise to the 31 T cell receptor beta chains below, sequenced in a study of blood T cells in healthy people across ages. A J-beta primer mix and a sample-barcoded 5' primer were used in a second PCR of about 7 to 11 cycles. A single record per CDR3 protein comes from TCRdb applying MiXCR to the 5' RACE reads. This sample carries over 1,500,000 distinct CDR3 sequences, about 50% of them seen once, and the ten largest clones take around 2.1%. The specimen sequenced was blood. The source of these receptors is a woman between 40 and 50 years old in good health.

CDR3 nucleotide sequence: TGTGCCAGCAGTCCAGGGCCAAATCTTCCCTACGAGCAGTACTTC. Translated, it gives CASSPGPNLPYEQYF. The chain is built from TRBV12-3 or TRBV12-4 and TRBJ2-7, with TRBD1 as a possible D gene (5 bases). This CDR3 is 15 amino acids long. Deletions cut 5 bases from V and 2 bases from J, with 16 bases between.

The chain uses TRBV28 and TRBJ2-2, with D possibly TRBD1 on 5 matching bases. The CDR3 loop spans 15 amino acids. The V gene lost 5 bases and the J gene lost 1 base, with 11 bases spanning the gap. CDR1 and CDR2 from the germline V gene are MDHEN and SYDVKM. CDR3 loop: CASSTQVLNTGELFF. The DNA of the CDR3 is TGTGCCAGCAGTACACAGGTTTTGAACACCGGGGAGCTGTTTTTT.

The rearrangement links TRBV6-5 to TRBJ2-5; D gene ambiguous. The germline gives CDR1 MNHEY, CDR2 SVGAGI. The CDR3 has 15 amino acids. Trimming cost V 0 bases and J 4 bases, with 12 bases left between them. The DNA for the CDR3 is TGTGCCAGCAGTTACTCCAACATCCAAGGAGAGACCCAGTACTTC. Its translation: CASSYSNIQGETQYF.

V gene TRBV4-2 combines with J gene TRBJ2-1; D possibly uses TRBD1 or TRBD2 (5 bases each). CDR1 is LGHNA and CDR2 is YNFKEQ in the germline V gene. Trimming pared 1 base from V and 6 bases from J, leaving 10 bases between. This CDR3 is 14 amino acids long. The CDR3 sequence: CASSQVLGANEQFF. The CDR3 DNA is TGTGCCAGCAGCCAAGTACTAGGGGCCAATGAGCAGTTCTTC.

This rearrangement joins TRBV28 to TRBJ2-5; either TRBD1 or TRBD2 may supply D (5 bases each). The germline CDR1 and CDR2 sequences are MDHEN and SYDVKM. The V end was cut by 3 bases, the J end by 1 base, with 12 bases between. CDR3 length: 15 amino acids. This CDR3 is CASSFPGTAQETQYF. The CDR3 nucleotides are TGTGCCAGCAGTTTCCCCGGGACGGCCCAAGAGACCCAGTACTTC.

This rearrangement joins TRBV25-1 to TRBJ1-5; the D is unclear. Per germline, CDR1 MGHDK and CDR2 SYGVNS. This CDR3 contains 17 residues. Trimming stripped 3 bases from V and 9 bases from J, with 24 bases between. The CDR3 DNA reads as TGTGCCAGCAGTGATCGCCTTTTTTACGCCCAATTTTGGCCCCAGCATTTT. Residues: CASSDRLFYAQFWPQHF.

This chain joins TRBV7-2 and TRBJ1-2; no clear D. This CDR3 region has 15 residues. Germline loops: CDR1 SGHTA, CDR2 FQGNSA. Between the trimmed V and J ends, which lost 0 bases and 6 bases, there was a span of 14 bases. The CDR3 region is CASSLAGKQTHGYTF. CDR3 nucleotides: TGTGCCAGCAGCTTAGCGGGGAAACAGACCCATGGCTACACCTTC.

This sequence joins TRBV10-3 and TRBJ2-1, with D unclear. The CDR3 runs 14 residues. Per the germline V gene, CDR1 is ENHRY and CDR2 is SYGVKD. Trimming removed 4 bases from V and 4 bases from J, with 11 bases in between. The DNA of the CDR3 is TGTGCCATCAGTGGCCAGACCATATACAATGAGCAGTTCTTC. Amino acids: CAISGQTIYNEQFF.

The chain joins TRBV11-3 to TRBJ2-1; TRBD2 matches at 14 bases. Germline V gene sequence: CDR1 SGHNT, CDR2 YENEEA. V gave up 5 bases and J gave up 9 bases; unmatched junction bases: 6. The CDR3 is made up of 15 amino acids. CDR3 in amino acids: CASSRSTSGGGEQFF. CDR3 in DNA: TGTGCCAGCAGCCGTTCGACTAGCGGGGGGGGTGAGCAGTTCTTC.

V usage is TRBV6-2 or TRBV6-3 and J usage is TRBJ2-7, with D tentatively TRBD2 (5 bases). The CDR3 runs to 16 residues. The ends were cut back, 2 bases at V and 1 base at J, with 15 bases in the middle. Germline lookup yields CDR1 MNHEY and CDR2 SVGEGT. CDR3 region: CASSYEGILKSYEQYF. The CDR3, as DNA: TGTGCCAGCAGTTACGAGGGAATCCTAAAGTCCTACGAGCAGTACTTC.

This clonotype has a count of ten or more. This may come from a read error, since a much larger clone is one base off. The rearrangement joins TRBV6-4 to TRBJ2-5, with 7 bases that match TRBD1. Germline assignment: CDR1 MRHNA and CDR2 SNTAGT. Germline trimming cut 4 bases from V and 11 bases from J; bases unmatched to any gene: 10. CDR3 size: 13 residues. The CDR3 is CASSGQGGNEQYF. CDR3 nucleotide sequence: TGTGCCAGCAGTGGACAGGGCGGCAATGAGCAGTACTTC.

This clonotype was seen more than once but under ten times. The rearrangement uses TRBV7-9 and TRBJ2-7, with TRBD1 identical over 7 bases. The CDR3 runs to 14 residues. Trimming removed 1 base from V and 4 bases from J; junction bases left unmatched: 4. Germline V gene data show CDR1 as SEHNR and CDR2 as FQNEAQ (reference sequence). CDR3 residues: CASSLVQGEYEQYF. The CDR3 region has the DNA TGTGCCAGCAGCTTAGTTCAGGGGGAATACGAGCAGTACTTC. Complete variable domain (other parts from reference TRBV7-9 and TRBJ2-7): DTGVSQNPRHKITKRGQNVTFRCDPISEHNRLYWYRQTLGQGPEFLTYFQNEAQLEKSRLLSDRFSAERPKGSFSTLEIQRTEQGDSAMYLCASSLVQGEYEQYFGPGTRLTVT.

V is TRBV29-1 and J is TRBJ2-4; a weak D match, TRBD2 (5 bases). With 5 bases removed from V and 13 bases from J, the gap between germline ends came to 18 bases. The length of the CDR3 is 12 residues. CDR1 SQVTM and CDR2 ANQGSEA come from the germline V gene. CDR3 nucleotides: TGCAGCGTTTCCGGGGTATCCTACGGGCAGTACTTC. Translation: CSVSGVSYGQYF. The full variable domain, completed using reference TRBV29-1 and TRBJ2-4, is SAVISQKPSRDICQRGTSLTIQCQVDSQVTMMFWYRQQPGQSLTLIATANQGSEATYESGFVIDKFPISRPNLTFSTLTVSNMSPEDSSIYLCSVSGVSYGQYFGAGTRLSVL.

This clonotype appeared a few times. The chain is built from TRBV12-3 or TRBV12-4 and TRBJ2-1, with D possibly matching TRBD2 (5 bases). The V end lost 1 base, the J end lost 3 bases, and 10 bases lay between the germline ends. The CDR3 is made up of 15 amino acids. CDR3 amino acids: CASSLGAGFYNEQFF. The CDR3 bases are TGTGCCAGCAGTTTAGGGGCGGGCTTCTACAATGAGCAGTTCTTC.

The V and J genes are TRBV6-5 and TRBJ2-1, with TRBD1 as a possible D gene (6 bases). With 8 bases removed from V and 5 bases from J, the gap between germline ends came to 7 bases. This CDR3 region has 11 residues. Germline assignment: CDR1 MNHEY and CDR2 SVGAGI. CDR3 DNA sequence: TGTGCCAGCGCAGGGGACAATGAGCAGTTCTTC. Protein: CASAGDNEQFF.

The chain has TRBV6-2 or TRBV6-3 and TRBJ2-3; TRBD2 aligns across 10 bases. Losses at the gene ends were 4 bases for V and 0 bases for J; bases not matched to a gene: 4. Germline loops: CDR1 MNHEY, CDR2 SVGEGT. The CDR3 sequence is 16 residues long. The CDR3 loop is CASSSVSGGSTDTQYF. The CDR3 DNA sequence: TGTGCCAGCAGTTCGGTTAGCGGGGGGAGCACAGATACGCAGTATTTT.

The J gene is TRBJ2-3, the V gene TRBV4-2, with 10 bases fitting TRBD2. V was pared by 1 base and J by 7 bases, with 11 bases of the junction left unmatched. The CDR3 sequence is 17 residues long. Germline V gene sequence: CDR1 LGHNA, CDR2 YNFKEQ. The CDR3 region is CASSQAAIAGGFNTQYF. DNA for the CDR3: TGTGCCAGCAGCCAAGCAGCGATAGCGGGGGGTTTTAATACGCAGTATTTT.

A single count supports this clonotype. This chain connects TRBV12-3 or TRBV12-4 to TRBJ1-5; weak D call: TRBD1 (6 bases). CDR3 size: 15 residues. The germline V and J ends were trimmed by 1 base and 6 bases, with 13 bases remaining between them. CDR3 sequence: CASSLDSTGPQPQHF. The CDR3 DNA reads TGTGCCAGCAGTTTAGATTCGACAGGTCCTCAGCCCCAGCATTTT.

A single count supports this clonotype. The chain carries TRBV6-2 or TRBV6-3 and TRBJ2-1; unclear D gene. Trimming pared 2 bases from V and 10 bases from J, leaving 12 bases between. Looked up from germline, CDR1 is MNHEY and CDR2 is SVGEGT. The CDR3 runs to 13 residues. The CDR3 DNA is TGTGCCAGCAGTTACGGCAGTTTACGCGAGCAGTTCTTC. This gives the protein CASSYGSLREQFF.

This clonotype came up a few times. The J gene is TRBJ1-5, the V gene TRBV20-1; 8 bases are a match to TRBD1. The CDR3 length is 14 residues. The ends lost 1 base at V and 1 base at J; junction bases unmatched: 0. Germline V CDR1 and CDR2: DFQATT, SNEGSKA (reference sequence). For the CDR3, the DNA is TGCAGTGCTAGAGGGGACAGGAGCAATCAGCCCCAGCATTTT. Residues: CSARGDRSNQPQHF.

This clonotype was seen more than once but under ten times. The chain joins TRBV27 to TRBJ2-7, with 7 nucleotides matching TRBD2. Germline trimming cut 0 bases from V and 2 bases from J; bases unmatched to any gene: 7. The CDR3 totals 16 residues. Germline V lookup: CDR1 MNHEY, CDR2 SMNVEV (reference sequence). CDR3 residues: CASSLSGRVVAYEQYF. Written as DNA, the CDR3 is TGTGCCAGCAGTTTATCAGGGAGGGTTGTTGCCTACGAGCAGTACTTC.

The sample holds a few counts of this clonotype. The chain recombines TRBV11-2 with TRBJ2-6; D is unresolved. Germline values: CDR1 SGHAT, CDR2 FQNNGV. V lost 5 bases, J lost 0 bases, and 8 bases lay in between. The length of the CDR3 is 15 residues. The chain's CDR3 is CASSPVPSGANVLTF. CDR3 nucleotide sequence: TGTGCCAGCAGCCCTGTCCCCTCTGGGGCCAACGTCCTGACTTTC.

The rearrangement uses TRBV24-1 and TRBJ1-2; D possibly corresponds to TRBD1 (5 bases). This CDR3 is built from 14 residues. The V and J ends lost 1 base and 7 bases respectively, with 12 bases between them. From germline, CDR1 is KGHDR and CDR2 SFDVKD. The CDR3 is CATSDLSRQGGYTF. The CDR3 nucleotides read TGTGCCACCAGTGATTTATCCCGGCAGGGTGGCTACACCTTC.

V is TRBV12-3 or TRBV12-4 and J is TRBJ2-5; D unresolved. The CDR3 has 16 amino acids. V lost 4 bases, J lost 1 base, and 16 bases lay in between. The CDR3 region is CASSSRATGSQETQYF. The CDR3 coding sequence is TGTGCCAGCAGTTCCCGGGCTACGGGTTCCCAAGAGACCCAGTACTTC.

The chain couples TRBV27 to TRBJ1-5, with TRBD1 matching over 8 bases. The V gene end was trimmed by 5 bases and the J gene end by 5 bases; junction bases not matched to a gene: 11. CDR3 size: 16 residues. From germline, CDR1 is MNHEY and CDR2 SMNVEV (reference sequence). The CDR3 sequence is CASSPSTGDFHQPQHF. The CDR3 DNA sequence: TGTGCCAGCAGTCCTTCGACAGGGGACTTCCATCAGCCCCAGCATTTT.

The CDR3 DNA follows: TGCAGTGCAATTACAGGGTTCGCTGGCTACACCTTC. This sequence encodes CSAITGFAGYTF. The rearrangement joins TRBV20-1 to TRBJ1-2; TRBD1 might be the D (6 bases). The length of the CDR3 is 12 residues. Looked up from germline, CDR1 is DFQATT and CDR2 is SNEGSKA (reference sequence). Trimming removed 6 bases at V and 7 bases at J, with 15 bases between.

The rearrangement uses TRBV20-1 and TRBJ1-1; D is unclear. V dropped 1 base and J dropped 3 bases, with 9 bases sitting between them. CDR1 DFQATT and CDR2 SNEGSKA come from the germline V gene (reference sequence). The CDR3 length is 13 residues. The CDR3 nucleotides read TGCAGTGCTAGAGGCCTTCCCGACACTGAAGCTTTCTTT. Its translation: CSARGLPDTEAFF.

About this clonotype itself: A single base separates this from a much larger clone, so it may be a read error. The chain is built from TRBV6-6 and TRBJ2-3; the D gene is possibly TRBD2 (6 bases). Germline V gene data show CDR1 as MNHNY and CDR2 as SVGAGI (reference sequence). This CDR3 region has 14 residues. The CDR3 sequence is CASSYAGRGDAQYF. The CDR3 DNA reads TGTGCCAGCAGTTACGCGGGGCGTGGAGATGCGCAGTATTTT.

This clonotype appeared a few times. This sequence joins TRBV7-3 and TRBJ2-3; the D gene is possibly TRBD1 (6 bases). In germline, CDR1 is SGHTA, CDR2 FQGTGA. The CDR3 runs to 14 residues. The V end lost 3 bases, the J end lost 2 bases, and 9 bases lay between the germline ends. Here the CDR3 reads CASSLGANTDTQYF. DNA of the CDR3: TGTGCCAGCAGCTTGGGGGCCAACACAGATACGCAGTATTTT.

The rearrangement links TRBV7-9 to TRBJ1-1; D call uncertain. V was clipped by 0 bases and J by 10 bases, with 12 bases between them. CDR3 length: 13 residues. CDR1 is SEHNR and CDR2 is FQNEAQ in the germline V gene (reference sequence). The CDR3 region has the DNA TGTGCCAGCAGCTTAGCAGGTCGGCAGGCAGCTTTCTTT. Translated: CASSLAGRQAAFF.

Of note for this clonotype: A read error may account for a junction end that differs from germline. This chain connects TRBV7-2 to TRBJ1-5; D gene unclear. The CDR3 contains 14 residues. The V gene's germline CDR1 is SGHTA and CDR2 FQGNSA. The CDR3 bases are TGTGCCGGCAGGCCTTCCCACCCTAATCAGCCCCAGCATTTT. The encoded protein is CAGRPSHPNQPQHF.